A selection of T cell receptor beta chains follows, all from one sample in a study of T cells in Graves' hyperthyroidism and ophthalmopathy. Via MiXCR, TCRdb re-called the multiplex PCR reads, giving one row per CDR3 protein. The sample holds 490,000 or so distinct CDR3 sequences; roughly 16% are singletons and the top ten take approximately 32%. Sequencing input: blood. These receptor sequences come from a woman in her 30s with Graves' ophthalmopathy. CDR3s include the opening cysteine and the closing phenylalanine or tryptophan. The D gene is left open where the match is weak. For some rows the clone size is stated as once, few or many, or as a class when expanded; others skip it.

-,TRBJ2-5,few,TRBV5-5,CASSSPLLGGGEETQYF,TGTGCCAGCAGCTCGCCCCTCCTAGGGGGGGGGGAAGAGACCCAGTACTTC
-,TRBJ2-1,-,TRBV24-1,CATSDWGTRRGEQFF,TGTGCCACCAGTGATTGGGGGACTCGGAGGGGTGAGCAGTTCTTC
-,TRBJ2-3,many,TRBV28,CASRSASHVDTQYF,TGTGCCAGCAGGTCGGCTTCTCATGTGGATACGCAGTATTTT
TRBD1,TRBJ1-2,many,TRBV12-3/TRBV12-4,CASSLIQGSQRYGYTF,TGTGCCAGCAGCCTCATACAGGGGTCCCAGAGATATGGCTACACCTTC
-,TRBJ2-3,-,TRBV7-9,CASTELVIGYF,TGTGCCAGCACCGAACTAGTTATTGGGTATTTT
TRBD1,TRBJ2-7,-,TRBV13,CASSSSRSWDRTISSYEQYF,TGTGCCAGCAGCTCCTCGAGATCTTGGGACAGGACCATCTCCTCTTACGAGCAGTACTTC
TRBD2,TRBJ2-1,-,TRBV24-1,CATSEGTSGRLSNEQFF,TGTGCCACCAGTGAAGGAACTAGCGGACGACTAAGCAATGAGCAGTTCTTC
-,TRBJ2-7,few,TRBV12-3/TRBV12-4,CASTFNDEQYF,TGTGCCAGCACATTCAACGACGAGCAGTACTTC
-,TRBJ2-7,-,TRBV15,CATSRDYGRFSYEQYF,TGTGCCACCAGCAGAGATTATGGCAGGTTCTCCTACGAGCAGTACTTC
TRBD1,TRBJ2-3,-,TRBV5-1,CASSPLTGGSPDTQYF,TGCGCCAGCAGCCCGCTGACAGGGGGCAGCCCAGATACGCAGTATTTT
-,TRBJ1-4,-,TRBV12-3/TRBV12-4,CASSFLGAVNEKLFF,TGTGCCAGCAGTTTCTTAGGGGCGGTTAATGAAAAACTGTTTTTT
-,TRBJ2-1,few,TRBV20-1,CSARDLHNEQFF,TGCAGTGCTAGAGATCTTCACAATGAGCAGTTCTTC
-,TRBJ2-1,few,TRBV29-1,CSVEVGGGNEQFF,TGCAGCGTTGAAGTCGGGGGTGGCAATGAGCAGTTCTTC
-,TRBJ1-2,many,TRBV20-1,CSASLQGNYGYTF,TGCAGTGCTAGTCTACAGGGAAACTATGGCTACACCTTC
TRBD2,TRBJ2-1,-,TRBV20-1,CSAPGTSGTNSYNEQFF,TGCAGTGCCCCCGGGACTAGCGGGACCAACTCCTACAATGAGCAGTTCTTC
-,TRBJ2-3,few,TRBV29-1,CSAMEAILRADTQYF,TGCAGCGCCATGGAGGCGATCCTTAGGGCAGATACGCAGTATTTT
-,TRBJ2-1,few,TRBV4-1,CASSPTREYNEQFF,TGCGCCAGCAGCCCGACAAGGGAATACAATGAGCAGTTCTTC
-,TRBJ1-4,-,TRBV5-5,CASSLGGGRVDERLFF,TGTGCCAGCAGCTTGGGTGGTGGCAGGGTAGATGAAAGACTGTTTTTT
-,TRBJ2-5,-,TRBV24-1,CATSDSRGAAETQYF,TGTGCCACCAGTGATTCCAGGGGGGCAGCGGAGACCCAGTACTTC